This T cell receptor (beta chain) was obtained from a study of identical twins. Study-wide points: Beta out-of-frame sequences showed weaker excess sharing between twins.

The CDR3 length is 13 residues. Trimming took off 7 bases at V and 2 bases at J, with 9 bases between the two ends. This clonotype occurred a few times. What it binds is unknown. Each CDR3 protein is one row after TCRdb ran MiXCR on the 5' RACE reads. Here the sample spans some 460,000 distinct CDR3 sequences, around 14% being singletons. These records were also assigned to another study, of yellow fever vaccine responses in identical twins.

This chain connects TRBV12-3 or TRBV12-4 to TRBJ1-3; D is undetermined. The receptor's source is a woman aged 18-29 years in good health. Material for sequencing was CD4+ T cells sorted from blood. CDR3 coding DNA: TGTGCCAGCAAATATAGGGCTGGAAACACCATATATTTT. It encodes CASKYRAGNTIYF.